Sequencing of this T cell receptor (beta chain) was carried out in a study of T cell responses to AZD1222 COVID-19 vaccine. Study context: Second-dose schedules of about 4 or about 12 weeks were combined.

There are 15 residues in the CDR3. The V gene end was trimmed by 7 bases and the J gene end by 6 bases; junction bases not matched to a gene: 8. Germline CDR1 is LNHNV and CDR2 is YYDKDF (reference sequence). As for this clone: Its cognate antigen is unknown.

Study conclusions and caveats: Every sample of the repertoires postdated the peak T cell response. Among the donors, most were white British and more were female, and clonal diversity was possibly underestimated. Seropositive AZD1222 recipients at baseline numbered only 6 or 7.

The data were produced by immunoSEQ multiplex PCR, yet TCRdb's version contains in-frame clones alone and is incomplete. Of more than 95,000 clones listed, more than 85% are singletons. The receptor was derived from an adult in good health. The rearrangement uses TRBV15 and TRBJ2-7; 14 bases match TRBD2. Material: peripheral blood, obtained on day 0 of AZD1222 vaccination. The CDR3 spells CATTRTSGRPGEQYF. In DNA form, the CDR3 reads TGTGCCACCACCAGGACTAGCGGGAGGCCGGGCGAGCAGTACTTC.